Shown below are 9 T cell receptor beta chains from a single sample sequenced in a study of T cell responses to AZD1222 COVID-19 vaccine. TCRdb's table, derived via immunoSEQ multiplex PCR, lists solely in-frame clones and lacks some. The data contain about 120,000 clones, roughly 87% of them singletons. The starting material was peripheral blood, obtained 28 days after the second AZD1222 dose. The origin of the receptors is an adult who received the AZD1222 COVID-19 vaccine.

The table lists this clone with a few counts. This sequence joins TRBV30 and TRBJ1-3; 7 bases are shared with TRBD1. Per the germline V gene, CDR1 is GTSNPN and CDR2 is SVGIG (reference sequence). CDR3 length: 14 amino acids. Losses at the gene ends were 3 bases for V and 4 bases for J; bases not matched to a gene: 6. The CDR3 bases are TGTGCCTGGAGAAAGGGGGCACGAGGAAACACCATATATTTT. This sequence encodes CAWRKGARGNTIYF.

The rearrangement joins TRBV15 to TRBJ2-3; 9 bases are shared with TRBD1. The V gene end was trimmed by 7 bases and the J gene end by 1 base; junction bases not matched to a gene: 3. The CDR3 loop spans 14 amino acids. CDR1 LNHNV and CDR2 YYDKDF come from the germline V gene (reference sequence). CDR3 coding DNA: TGTGCCACCAACCGGGACAGGGGCACAGATACGCAGTATTTT. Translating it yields CATNRDRGTDTQYF.

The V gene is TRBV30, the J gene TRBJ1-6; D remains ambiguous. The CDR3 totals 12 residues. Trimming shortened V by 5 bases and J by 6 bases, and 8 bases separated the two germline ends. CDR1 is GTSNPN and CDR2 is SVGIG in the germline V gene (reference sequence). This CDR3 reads CAWGPSNSPLHF. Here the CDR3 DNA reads TGTGCCTGGGGGCCGTCTAATTCACCCCTCCACTTT.

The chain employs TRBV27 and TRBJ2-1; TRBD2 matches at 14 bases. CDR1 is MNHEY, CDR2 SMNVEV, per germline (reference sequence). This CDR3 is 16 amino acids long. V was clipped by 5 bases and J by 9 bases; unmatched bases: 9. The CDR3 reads CASSPRTSGGLGEQFF. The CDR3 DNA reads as TGTGCCAGCAGTCCGAGGACTAGCGGGGGGCTAGGTGAGCAGTTCTTC.

In DNA form, the CDR3 reads TGTGCCAGCAAGCCAGGCAGGTCGGACTATGGCTACACCTTC. Translated, it gives CASKPGRSDYGYTF. The chain links TRBV6-5 to TRBJ1-2; D unclear. Germline values: CDR1 MNHEY, CDR2 SVGAGI. The CDR3 contains 14 residues. The V end was cut by 7 bases, the J end by 3 bases, with 15 bases between.

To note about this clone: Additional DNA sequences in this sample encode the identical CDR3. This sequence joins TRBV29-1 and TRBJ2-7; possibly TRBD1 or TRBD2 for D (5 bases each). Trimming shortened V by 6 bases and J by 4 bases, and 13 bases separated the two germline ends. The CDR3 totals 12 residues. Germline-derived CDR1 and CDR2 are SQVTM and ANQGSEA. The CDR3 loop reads CSVGPSGYEQYF. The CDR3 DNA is TGCAGCGTGGGACCGTCCGGGTACGAGCAGTACTTC.

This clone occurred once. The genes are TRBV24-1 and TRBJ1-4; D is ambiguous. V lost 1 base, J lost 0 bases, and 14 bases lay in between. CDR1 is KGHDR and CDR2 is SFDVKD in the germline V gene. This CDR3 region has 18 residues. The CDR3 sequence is CATSDFRTRAPTNEKLFF. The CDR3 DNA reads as TGTGCCACCAGTGATTTTAGGACTCGGGCCCCAACTAATGAAAAACTGTTTTTT.

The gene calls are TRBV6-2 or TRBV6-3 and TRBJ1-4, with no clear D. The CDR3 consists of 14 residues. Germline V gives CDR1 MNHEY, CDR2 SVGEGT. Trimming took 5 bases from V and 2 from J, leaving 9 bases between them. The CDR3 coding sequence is TGTGCCAGCAGTCAAAGCACGACTAATGAAAAACTGTTTTTT. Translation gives CASSQSTTNEKLFF.

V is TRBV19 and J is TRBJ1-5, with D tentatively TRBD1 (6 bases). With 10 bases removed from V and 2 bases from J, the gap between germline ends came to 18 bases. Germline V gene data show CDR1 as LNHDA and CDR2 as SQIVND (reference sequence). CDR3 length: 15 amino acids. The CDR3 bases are TGTGCCACACTCTCTCAGGGGCGAGGCAATCAGCCCCAGCATTTT. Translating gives CATLSQGRGNQPQHF. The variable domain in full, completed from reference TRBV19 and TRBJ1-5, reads DGGITQSPKYLFRKEGQNVTLSCEQNLNHDAMYWYRQDPGQGLRLIYYSQIVNDFQKGDIAEGYSVSREKKESFPLTVTSAQKNPTAFYLCATLSQGRGNQPQHFGDGTRLSIL.